This T cell receptor (beta chain) originates from a study of cytomegalovirus exposure and HLA in healthy donors. Study observations and caveats: The productive fraction for most TCR beta V segments was about 90% or about 30% in an earlier analysis. High sensitivity and specificity were reportedly achieved when the classifier diagnosed cytomegalovirus status. It has been reported that TCR beta sequences accurately predicted the HLA-A and HLA-B alleles of most subjects. TCR beta sequences numbering about 17,000 were associated with HLA alleles at 0.05 false discovery rate in a later analysis.

With regard to this clone: What it binds is unknown.

It was with 60 Vbeta and 13 Jbeta primers that the PCR ran. Generated by immunoSEQ multiplex PCR, the TCRdb table keeps only in-frame clones and is missing some. The sample gives 100,000 or so clones, around 80% of which show up once; 1.4% is in the top ten. The germline V gene encodes CDR1 SGHVS and CDR2 FNYEAQ. V gave up 4 bases and J gave up 4 bases; unmatched junction bases: 10. The CDR3 spans 17 residues. The sequenced sample was PBMCs. The sequence was obtained from a man in his forties or fifties in good health and CMV-seronegative. The chain carries TRBV7-6 and TRBJ2-3, with TRBD2 matching 11 bases. CDR3 residues: CASSYRKIAGGSDTQYF. The CDR3 coding sequence is TGTGCCAGCAGCTACAGAAAGATAGCGGGGGGGTCAGATACGCAGTATTTT. The full variable domain, completed using reference TRBV7-6 and TRBJ2-3, is GAGVSQSPRYKVTKRGQDVALRCDPISGHVSLYWYRQALGQGPEFLTYFNYEAQQDKSGLPNDRFSAERPEGSISTLTIQRTEQRDSAMYRCASSYRKIAGGSDTQYFGPGTRLTVL.